This T cell receptor (beta chain) came from a study of T cells in Graves' hyperthyroidism and ophthalmopathy. Notes on the study in general: Most thyroid clonotypes with frequency above 0.001 were detected in blood.

Amplification of TCR beta CDR3 regions used RNA as the template. HTBI primers were the set used in a first-round RT-PCR of the TCR CDR3. TCRdb recomputed calls from the multiplex PCR reads with MiXCR, one row per CDR3 protein. The sample has 300,000 or so distinct CDR3 sequences, roughly 21% seen once. There are 13 residues in the CDR3. CDR1 is MNHEY and CDR2 is SMNVEV in the germline V gene (reference sequence). V lost 4 bases to trimming and J lost 4 bases, with 7 bases between them. There are many counts of this clonotype. Antigen unknown. Lactation, pregnancy, other autoimmune disease or uncontrolled infection excluded patients.

V gene TRBV27 combines with J gene TRBJ2-2; D ambiguous. This clonotype originated in a woman in her fifties or sixties with Graves' hyperthyroidism. The specimen was blood. Written as DNA, the CDR3 is TGTGCCAGCAGTTCCAGCTTCACCGGGGAGCTGTTTTTT. The encoded protein is CASSSSFTGELFF.